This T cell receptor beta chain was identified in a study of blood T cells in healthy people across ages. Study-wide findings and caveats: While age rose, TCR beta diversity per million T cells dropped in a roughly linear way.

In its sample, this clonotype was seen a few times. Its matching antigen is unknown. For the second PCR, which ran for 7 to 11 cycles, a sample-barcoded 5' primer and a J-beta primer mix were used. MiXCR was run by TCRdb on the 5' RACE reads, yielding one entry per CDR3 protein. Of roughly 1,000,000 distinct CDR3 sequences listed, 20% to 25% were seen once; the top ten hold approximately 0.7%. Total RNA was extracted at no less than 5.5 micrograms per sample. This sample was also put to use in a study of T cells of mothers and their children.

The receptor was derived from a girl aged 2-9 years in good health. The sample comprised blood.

CDR3 protein: CASSDPGQGPYNEQFF. The CDR3 nucleotides are TGTGCCAGCAGTGACCCAGGACAGGGGCCCTACAATGAGCAGTTCTTC. The chain joins TRBV25-1 to TRBJ2-1; 9 bases line up with TRBD1. The CDR3 runs 16 residues. Germline lookup yields CDR1 MGHDK and CDR2 SYGVNS. The junction had 5 bases not matched to a gene; V was cut back by 3 bases and J by 2 bases.